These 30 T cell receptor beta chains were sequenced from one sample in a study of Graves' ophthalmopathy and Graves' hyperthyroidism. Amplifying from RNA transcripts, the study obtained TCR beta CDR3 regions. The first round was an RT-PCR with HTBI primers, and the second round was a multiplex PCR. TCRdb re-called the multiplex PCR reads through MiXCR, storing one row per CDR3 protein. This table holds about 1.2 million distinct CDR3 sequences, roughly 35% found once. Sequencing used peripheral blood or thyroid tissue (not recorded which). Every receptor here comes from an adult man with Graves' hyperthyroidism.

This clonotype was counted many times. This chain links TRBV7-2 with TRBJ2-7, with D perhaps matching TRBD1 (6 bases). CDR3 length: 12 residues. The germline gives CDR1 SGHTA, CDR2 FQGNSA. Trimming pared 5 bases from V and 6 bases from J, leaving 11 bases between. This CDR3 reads CASSPNRVEQYF. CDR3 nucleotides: TGTGCCAGCAGCCCGAACAGGGTCGAGCAGTACTTC.

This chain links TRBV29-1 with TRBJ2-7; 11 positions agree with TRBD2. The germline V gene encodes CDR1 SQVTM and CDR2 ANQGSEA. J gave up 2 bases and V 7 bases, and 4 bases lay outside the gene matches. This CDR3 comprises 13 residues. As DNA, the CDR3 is TGCAGCGCCGGGACTAGCGGAACCTACGAGCAGTACTTC. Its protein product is CSAGTSGTYEQYF.

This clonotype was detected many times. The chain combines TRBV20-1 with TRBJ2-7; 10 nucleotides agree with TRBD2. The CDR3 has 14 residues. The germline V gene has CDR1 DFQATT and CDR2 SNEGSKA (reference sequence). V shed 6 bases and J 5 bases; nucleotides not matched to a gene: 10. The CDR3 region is CSADRTSGTNEQYF. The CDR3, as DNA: TGCAGTGCGGATCGGACTAGCGGAACCAACGAGCAGTACTTC.

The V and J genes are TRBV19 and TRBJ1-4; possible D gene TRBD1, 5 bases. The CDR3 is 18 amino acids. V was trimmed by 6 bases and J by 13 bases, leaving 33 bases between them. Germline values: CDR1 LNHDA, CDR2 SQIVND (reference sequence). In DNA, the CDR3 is TGTGCCAGTAGCCCTACCGGTCAGGGAAGTTCTCAGACGCCCCCACTGTTTTTT. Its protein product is CASSPTGQGSSQTPPLFF. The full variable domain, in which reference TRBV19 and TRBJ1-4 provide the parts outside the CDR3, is DGGITQSPKYLFRKEGQNVTLSCEQNLNHDAMYWYRQDPGQGLRLIYYSQIVNDFQKGDIAEGYSVSREKKESFPLTVTSAQKNPTAFYLCASSPTGQGSSQTPPLFFGSGTQLSVL.

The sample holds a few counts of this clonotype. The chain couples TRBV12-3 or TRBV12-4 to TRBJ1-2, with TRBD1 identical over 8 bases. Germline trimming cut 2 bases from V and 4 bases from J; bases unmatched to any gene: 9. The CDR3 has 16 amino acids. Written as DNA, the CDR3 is TGTGCCAGCAGTTTACTGGTGACAGGGGATTTCTATGGCTACACCTTC. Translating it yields CASSLLVTGDFYGYTF.

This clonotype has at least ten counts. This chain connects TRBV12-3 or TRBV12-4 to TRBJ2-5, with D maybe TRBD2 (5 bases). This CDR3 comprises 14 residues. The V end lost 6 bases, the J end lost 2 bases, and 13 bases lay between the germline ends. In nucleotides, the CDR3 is TGTGCCAGCAGATCTACTAGAGAGCAAGAGACCCAGTACTTC. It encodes CASRSTREQETQYF.

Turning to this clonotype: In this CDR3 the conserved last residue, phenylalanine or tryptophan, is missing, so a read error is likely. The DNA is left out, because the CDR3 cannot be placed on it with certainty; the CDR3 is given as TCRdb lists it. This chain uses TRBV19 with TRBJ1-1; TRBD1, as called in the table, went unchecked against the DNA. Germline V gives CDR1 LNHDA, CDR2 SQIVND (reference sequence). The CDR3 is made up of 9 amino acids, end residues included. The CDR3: CASKDRDGA.

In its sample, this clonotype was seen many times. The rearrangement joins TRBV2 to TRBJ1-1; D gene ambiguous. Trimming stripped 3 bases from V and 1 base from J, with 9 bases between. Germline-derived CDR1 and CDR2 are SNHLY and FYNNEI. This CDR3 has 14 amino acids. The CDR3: CASSDGNGNTEAFF. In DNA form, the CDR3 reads TGTGCCAGCAGTGATGGTAACGGGAACACTGAAGCTTTCTTT.

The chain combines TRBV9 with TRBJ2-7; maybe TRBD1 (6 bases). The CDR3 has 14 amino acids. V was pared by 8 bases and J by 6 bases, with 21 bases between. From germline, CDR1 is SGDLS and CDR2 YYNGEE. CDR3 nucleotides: TGTGCCAGTAGCACCGGACAGATAAGGTCCGAGCAGTACTTC. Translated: CASSTGQIRSEQYF.

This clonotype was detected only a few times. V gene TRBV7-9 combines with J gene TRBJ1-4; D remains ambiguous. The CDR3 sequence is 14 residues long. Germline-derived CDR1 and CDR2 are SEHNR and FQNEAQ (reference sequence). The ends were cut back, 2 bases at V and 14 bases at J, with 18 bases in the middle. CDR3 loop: CASSLRDGSLGLFF. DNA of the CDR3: TGTGCCAGCAGCTTAAGAGACGGCTCACTTGGGCTGTTTTTT.

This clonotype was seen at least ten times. CDR3 DNA sequence: TGTGCCACCAGCAGAGATCACAGGATTTCGAACGAGCAGTACTTC. Residues: CATSRDHRISNEQYF. The gene calls are TRBV15 and TRBJ2-7; possibly TRBD1 for D (5 bases). V gave up 0 bases and J gave up 5 bases, with 14 bases separating them. This CDR3 is built from 15 residues. Germline CDR1 and CDR2: LNHNV and YYDKDF (reference sequence).

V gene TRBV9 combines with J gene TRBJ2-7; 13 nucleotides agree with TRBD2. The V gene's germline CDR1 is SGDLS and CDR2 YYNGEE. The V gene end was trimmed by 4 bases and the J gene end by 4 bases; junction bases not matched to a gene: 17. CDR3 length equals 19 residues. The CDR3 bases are TGTGCCAGCAGCCCCGCCGGGACTAGCGGGGTGGGGTGGGGGTACGAGCAGTACTTC. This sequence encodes CASSPAGTSGVGWGYEQYF.

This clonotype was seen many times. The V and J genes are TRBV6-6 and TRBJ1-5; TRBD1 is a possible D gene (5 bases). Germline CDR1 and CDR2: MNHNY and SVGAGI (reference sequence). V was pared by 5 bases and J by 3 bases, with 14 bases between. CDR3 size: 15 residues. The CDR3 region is CASSPMQGVNQPQHF. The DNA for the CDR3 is TGTGCCAGCAGTCCAATGCAGGGAGTCAATCAGCCCCAGCATTTT.

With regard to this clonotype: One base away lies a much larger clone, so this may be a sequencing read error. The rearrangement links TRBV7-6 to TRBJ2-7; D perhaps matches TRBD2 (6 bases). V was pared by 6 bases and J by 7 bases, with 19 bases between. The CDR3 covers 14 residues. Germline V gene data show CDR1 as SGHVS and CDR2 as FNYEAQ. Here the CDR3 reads CASRASGSGGEQYF. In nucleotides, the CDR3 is TGTGCCAGCAGGGCCTCGGGTAGCGGAGGGGAGCAGTACTTC.

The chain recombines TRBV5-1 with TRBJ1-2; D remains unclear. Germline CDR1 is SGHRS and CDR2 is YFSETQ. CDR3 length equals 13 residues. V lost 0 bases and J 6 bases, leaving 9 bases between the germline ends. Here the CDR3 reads CASSLDSTNGYTF. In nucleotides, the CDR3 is TGCGCCAGCAGCTTGGACAGCACGAATGGCTACACCTTC.

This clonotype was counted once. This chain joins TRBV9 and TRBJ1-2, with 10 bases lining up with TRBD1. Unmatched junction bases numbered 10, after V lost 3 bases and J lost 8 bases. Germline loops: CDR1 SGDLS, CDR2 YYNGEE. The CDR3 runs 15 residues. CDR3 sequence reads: CASSATRDRGVGYTF. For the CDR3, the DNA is TGTGCCAGCAGCGCGACCCGGGACAGGGGAGTCGGCTACACCTTC.

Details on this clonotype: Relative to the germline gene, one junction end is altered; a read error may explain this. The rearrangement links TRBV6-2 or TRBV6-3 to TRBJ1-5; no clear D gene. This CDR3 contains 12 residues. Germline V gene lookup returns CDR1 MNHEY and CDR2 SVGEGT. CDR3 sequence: CASSYSHHPQHF. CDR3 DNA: TGTGCCAGCAGTTACTCCCATCATCCCCAGCATTTT.

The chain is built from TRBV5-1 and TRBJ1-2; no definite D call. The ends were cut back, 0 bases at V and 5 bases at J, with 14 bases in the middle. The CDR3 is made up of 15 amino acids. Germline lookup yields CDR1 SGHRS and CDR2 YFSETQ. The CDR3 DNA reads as TGCGCCAGCAGCTTGGCCCCCAGCGGGGAATATGGCTACACCTTC. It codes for CASSLAPSGEYGYTF.

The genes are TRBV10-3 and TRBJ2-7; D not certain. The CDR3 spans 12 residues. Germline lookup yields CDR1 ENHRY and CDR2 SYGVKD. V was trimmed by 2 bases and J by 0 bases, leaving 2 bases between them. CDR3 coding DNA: TGTGCCATCAGTGAGATCTCCTACGAGCAGTACTTC. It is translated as CAISEISYEQYF.

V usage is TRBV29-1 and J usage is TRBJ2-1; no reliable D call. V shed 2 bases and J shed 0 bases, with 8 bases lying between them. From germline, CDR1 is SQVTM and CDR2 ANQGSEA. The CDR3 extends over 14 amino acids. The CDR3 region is CSVEIPSSYNEQFF. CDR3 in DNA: TGCAGCGTTGAAATCCCAAGCTCCTACAATGAGCAGTTCTTC.

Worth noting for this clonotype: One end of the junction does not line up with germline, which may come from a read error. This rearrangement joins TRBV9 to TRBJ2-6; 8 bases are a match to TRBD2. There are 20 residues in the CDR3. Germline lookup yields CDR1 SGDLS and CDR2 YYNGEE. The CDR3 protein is CASSVQPGLVTSSGANVPTF. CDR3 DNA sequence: TGTGCCAGCAGCGTTCAACCGGGACTAGTTACGAGCTCTGGGGCCAACGTCCCGACTTTC.

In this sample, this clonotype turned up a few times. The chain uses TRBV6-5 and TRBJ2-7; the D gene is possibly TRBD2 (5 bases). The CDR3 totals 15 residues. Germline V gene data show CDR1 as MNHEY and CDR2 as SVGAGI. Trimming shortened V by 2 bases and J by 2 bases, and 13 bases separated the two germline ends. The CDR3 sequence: CASSYMASPTYEQYF. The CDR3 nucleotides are TGTGCCAGCAGTTACATGGCTAGCCCGACCTACGAGCAGTACTTC.

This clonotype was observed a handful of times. The CDR3 protein is CSAGAGGSGRPPTQYF. CDR3 bases: TGCAGTGCTGGGGCCGGGGGCTCGGGGAGACCCCCGACCCAGTACTTC. The rearrangement links TRBV20-1 to TRBJ2-5, with D tentatively TRBD1 or TRBD2 (6 bases each). The V and J ends lost 5 bases and 7 bases respectively, with 26 bases between them. Germline V gene lookup returns CDR1 DFQATT and CDR2 SNEGSKA (reference sequence). CDR3 length equals 16 residues.

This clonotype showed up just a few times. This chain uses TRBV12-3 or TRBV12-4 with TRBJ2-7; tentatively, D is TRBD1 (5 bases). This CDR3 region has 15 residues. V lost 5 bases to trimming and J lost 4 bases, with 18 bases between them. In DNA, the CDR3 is TGTGCCAGCAGTCTTACGGCAGGGTGGTTTTACGAGCAGTACTTC. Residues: CASSLTAGWFYEQYF.

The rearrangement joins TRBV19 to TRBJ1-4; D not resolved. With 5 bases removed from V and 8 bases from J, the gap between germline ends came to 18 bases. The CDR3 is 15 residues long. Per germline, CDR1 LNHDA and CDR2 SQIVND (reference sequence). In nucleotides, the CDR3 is TGTGCCAGTAGTCTACCCCCTCCGGGGTACGAAAAACTGTTTTTT. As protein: CASSLPPPGYEKLFF.

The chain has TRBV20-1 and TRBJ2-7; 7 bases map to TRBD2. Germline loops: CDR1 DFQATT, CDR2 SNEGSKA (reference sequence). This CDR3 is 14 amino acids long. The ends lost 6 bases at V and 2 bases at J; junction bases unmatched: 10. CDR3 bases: TGCAGTGCCCAGATAGGGGCGGGGGCCTACGAGCAGTACTTC. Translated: CSAQIGAGAYEQYF.

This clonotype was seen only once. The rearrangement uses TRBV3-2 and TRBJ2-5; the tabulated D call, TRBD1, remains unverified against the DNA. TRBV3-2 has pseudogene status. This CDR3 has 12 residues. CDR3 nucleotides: TGTGTCAGCAGCCAGAGGGGAGAGACCCAGTACTTC. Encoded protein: CVSSQRGETQYF.

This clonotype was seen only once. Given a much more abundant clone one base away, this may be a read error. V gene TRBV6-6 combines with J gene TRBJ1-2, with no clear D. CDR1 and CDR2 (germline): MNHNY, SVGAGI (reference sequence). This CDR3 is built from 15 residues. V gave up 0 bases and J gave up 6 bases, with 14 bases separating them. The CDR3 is CASSYSIGLSHGYTF. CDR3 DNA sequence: TGTGCCAGCAGTTACTCGATCGGCTTATCCCATGGCTACACCTTC.

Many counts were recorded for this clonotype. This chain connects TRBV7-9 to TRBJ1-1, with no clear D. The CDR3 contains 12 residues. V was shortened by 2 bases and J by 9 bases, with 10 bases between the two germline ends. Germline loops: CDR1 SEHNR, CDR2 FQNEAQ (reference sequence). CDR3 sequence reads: CASSLTEEQAFF. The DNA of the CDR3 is TGTGCCAGCAGCTTAACGGAGGAACAAGCTTTCTTT.

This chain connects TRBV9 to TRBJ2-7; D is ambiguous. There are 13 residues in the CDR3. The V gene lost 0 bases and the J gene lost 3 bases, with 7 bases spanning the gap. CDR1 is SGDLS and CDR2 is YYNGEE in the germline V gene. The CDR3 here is CASSVDGYYEQYF. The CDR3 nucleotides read TGTGCCAGCAGCGTAGACGGTTACTACGAGCAGTACTTC.